The 15 T cell receptor beta chains below come from one sample, sequenced in a study of blood T cells in healthy people across ages. A sample-barcoded 5' primer and a J-beta primer mix were used in a second PCR of about 6 to 11 cycles. TCRdb recomputed calls from the 5' RACE reads with MiXCR, one row per CDR3 protein. The table lists about 1,400,000 distinct CDR3 sequences, approximately 40% of them singletons. Source material: blood. The receptors here all came from a young woman in good health.

This clonotype occurred a few times. V is TRBV7-2 and J is TRBJ2-3; weak D call: TRBD2 (6 bases). The CDR3 spans 15 residues. CDR1 is SGHTA and CDR2 is FQGNSA in the germline V gene. V was cut by 6 bases and J by 0 bases, with 13 bases left in between. As DNA, the CDR3 is TGTGCCAGCAGGCCCGGACTATCTAGCACAGATACGCAGTATTTT. This translates into CASRPGLSSTDTQYF. The variable domain in full, completed from reference TRBV7-2 and TRBJ2-3, reads GAGVSQSPSNKVTEKGKDVELRCDPISGHTALYWYRQSLGQGLEFLIYFQGNSAPDKSGLPSDRFSAERTGGSVSTLTIQRTQQEDSAVYLCASRPGLSSTDTQYFGPGTRLTVL.

For the CDR3, the DNA is TGCAGTAGGGCCGGTCTAGCGGACTACAATGAGCAGTTCTTC. It encodes CSRAGLADYNEQFF. This rearrangement joins TRBV20-1 to TRBJ2-1; 7 positions match TRBD2. The V gene's germline CDR1 is DFQATT and CDR2 SNEGSKA (reference sequence). The CDR3 has 14 residues. After removal of 8 bases from V and 3 bases from J, the junction contained 10 bases not matched to a gene.

This clonotype was seen a handful of times. V gene TRBV20-1 combines with J gene TRBJ2-7; 9 bases are a match to TRBD1. The CDR3 length is 13 residues. Germline V CDR1 and CDR2: DFQATT, SNEGSKA (reference sequence). Trimming at V came to 6 bases and at J to 4 bases, leaving 7 bases not matched to a gene. The CDR3 DNA sequence: TGCAGTGCCCCCGACAGGGGGGAATACGAGCAGTACTTC. It specifies CSAPDRGEYEQYF.

The chain combines TRBV19 with TRBJ2-4, with D hard to call. The assigned J gene may be wrong: the sequence end matches TRBJ2-7 better. The CDR3 extends over 12 amino acids. Germline-derived CDR1 and CDR2 are LNHDA and SQIVND (reference sequence). This chain's CDR3 is CASSNKAYEQYF. The CDR3 DNA is TGTGCCAGTAGTAACAAGGCCTACGAGCAGTACTTC.

The rearrangement joins TRBV2 to TRBJ2-3; no clear D gene. V was clipped by 7 bases and J by 3 bases, with 14 bases between them. The CDR3 runs to 14 residues. Per germline, CDR1 SNHLY and CDR2 FYNNEI. The CDR3 is CASTEGEITDTQYF. The DNA for the CDR3 is TGTGCCAGCACCGAAGGAGAGATAACAGATACGCAGTATTTT.

This sequence joins TRBV3-1 and TRBJ2-7, with TRBD2 matching over 8 bases. Germline CDR1 LGHDT, CDR2 YNNKEL (reference sequence). The ends lost 4 bases at V and 2 bases at J; junction bases unmatched: 7. The length of the CDR3 is 15 residues. CDR3 bases: TGTGCCAGCAGCCTTATGAGCGGGGGTCCCTACGAGCAGTACTTC. It yields the protein CASSLMSGGPYEQYF.

The rearrangement joins TRBV4-1 to TRBJ2-3; no clear D gene. This CDR3 has 17 amino acids. The V end was cut by 1 base, the J end by 0 bases, with 14 bases between. The V gene's germline CDR1 is MGHRA and CDR2 YSYEKL. The CDR3 protein is CASSQGSSSASTDTQYF. The CDR3, as DNA: TGCGCCAGCAGCCAAGGGTCCTCTTCGGCCAGCACAGATACGCAGTATTTT.

The chain carries TRBV27 and TRBJ2-3; D might be TRBD2 (5 bases). Germline values: CDR1 MNHEY, CDR2 SMNVEV (reference sequence). The CDR3 totals 16 residues. Trimming removed 5 bases at V and 3 bases at J, with 18 bases between. The chain's CDR3 is CASSRYGERVTDTQYF. CDR3 nucleotide sequence: TGTGCCAGCAGTCGCTACGGGGAGAGGGTTACAGATACGCAGTATTTT.

In its sample, this clonotype was seen a few times. J is TRBJ2-1 and V is TRBV7-2, with D tentatively TRBD2 (6 bases). Germline loops: CDR1 SGHTA, CDR2 FQGNSA. This CDR3 is 18 amino acids long. V lost 4 bases and J lost 5, with 24 bases in between. CDR3 nucleotide sequence: TGTGCCAGCAGCTCCACCCCACGTCGTCTAGCGATGCACAATGAGCAGTTCTTC. It yields the protein CASSSTPRRLAMHNEQFF.

Note on this clonotype: With a much larger clone just one base away, this may be a read error. The chain couples TRBV10-3 to TRBJ1-2, with unresolved D. V lost 10 bases and J lost 6, with 18 bases in between. Germline CDR1 reads ENHRY; CDR2 reads SYGVKD. The CDR3 runs to 13 residues. The CDR3 sequence: CATVQQINDGYTF. In nucleotides, the CDR3 is TGTGCCACGGTACAACAGATAAACGATGGCTACACCTTC.

The genes are TRBV5-1 and TRBJ2-7, with a possible D match to TRBD1 (5 bases). The germline CDR1 and CDR2 sequences are SGHRS and YFSETQ. The CDR3 loop spans 15 amino acids. V gave up 2 bases and J gave up 0 bases, with 12 bases separating them. CDR3: CASSFLTDSSYEQYF. The DNA for the CDR3 is TGCGCCAGCAGCTTCTTAACTGACAGCTCCTACGAGCAGTACTTC.

This clonotype was counted a few times. The genes are TRBV2 and TRBJ2-4, with TRBD2 matching over 7 bases. V lost 6 bases to trimming and J lost 7 bases; unmatched junction nucleotides: 6. CDR1 SNHLY and CDR2 FYNNEI come from the germline V gene. The CDR3 has 13 amino acids. The CDR3, as DNA: TGTGCCAGCAGATCTAGCGGCAGGAACATTCAGTACTTC. It yields the protein CASRSSGRNIQYF.

The chain carries TRBV20-1 and TRBJ2-5; the D gene is possibly TRBD2 (6 bases). This CDR3 is 14 amino acids long. V was cut by 6 bases and J by 4 bases, with 18 bases left in between. Germline CDR1 reads DFQATT; CDR2 reads SNEGSKA (reference sequence). CDR3 in DNA: TGCAGTGCGAACCGGGACTTGGGTGGAGAGACCCAGTACTTC. Its protein is CSANRDLGGETQYF.

The rearrangement links TRBV20-1 to TRBJ1-2; 8 bases fit TRBD1. Trimming removed 6 bases from V and 4 bases from J; junction bases left unmatched: 4. CDR1 is DFQATT, CDR2 SNEGSKA, per germline (reference sequence). This CDR3 comprises 12 residues. As DNA, the CDR3 is TGCAGTGCGTCAGGGGGCCTCTATGGCTACACCTTC. Translation gives CSASGGLYGYTF.

The chain uses TRBV28 and TRBJ2-7; TRBD1 is a possible D gene (6 bases). The J call may be mistaken, given a closer DNA end match to TRBJ2-5. Germline loops: CDR1 MDHEN, CDR2 SYDVKM. The CDR3 extends over 13 amino acids. The CDR3 loop is CASSSQGTGTQYF. The CDR3 bases are TGTGCCAGCAGCTCACAGGGAACAGGGACCCAGTACTTC.